One and the same sample provided the 18 T cell receptor beta chains below, sequenced in a study of blood T cell repertoires in COVID-19. Measured with immunoSEQ multiplex PCR; TCRdb has only the in-frame clones, and not every one. The repertoire holds approximately 250,000 clones, with approximately 83% as singletons. The sample consisted of peripheral blood. All receptors come from a woman in her fifties or sixties with acute or convalescent COVID-19.

This sequence joins TRBV5-4 and TRBJ1-2; 9 positions match TRBD1. The CDR3 runs 14 residues. CDR1 is SGHNT and CDR2 is YYREEE in the germline V gene (reference sequence). V trimming: 1 base; J trimming: 7 bases; junction bases outside the gene matches: 5. The CDR3 sequence is CASSLTGGAGGYTF. The CDR3 region has the DNA TGTGCCAGCAGCTTGACAGGGGGCGCAGGTGGCTACACCTTC.

The V gene is TRBV18, the J gene TRBJ2-5; 13 nucleotides line up with TRBD2. The CDR3 consists of 18 residues. The trim removed 1 base at V and 4 bases at J, leaving 9 bases unmatched. Germline CDR1 KGHSH, CDR2 LQKENI. CDR3 DNA: TGTGCCAGCTCACCACTTTGGACTAGCGGGAGCCTACCAGAGACCCAGTACTTC. Amino acid sequence: CASSPLWTSGSLPETQYF.

V is TRBV27 and J is TRBJ2-7; D is uncertain. Deletions cut 0 bases from V and 0 bases from J, with 9 bases between. Germline V gene sequence: CDR1 MNHEY, CDR2 SMNVEV (reference sequence). This CDR3 comprises 15 residues. CDR3 residues: CASSLSPRSSYEQYF. In nucleotides, the CDR3 is TGTGCCAGCAGTTTATCTCCCCGTAGCTCCTACGAGCAGTACTTC.

V is TRBV6-6 and J is TRBJ1-2; 7 bases map to TRBD1. The CDR3 consists of 14 residues. Germline CDR1 reads MNHNY; CDR2 reads SVGAGI (reference sequence). V was pared by 6 bases and J by 0 bases, with 4 bases of the junction left unmatched. This chain's CDR3 is CASSGTDTNYGYTF. Written as DNA, the CDR3 is TGTGCCAGCAGCGGGACAGACACTAACTATGGCTACACCTTC.

In its sample, this clone was seen many times. The V call is TRBV28, the J call TRBJ2-7, with 10 bases fitting TRBD2. The trim removed 6 bases at V and 4 bases at J, leaving 12 bases unmatched. Per the germline V gene, CDR1 is MDHEN and CDR2 is SYDVKM. CDR3 length: 16 amino acids. CDR3 in amino acids: CASSTAVSGRLYEQYF. The CDR3 coding sequence is TGTGCCAGCAGCACAGCCGTTAGCGGGAGGCTATACGAGCAGTACTTC.

The J gene is TRBJ1-6, the V gene TRBV28; the match to TRBD1 covers 8 bases. The CDR3 contains 18 residues. Germline CDR1 reads MDHEN; CDR2 reads SYDVKM. V lost 1 base to trimming and J lost 5 bases; unmatched junction nucleotides: 10. CDR3 sequence reads: CASSLYGQGVGNNSPLHF. The CDR3, as DNA: TGTGCCAGCAGTTTATACGGACAGGGTGTCGGGAATAATTCACCCCTCCACTTT. Variable domain in full (rest from reference TRBV28 and TRBJ1-6): DVKVTQSSRYLVKRTGEKVFLECVQDMDHENMFWYRQDPGLGLRLIYFSYDVKMKEKGDIPEGYSVSREKKERFSLILESASTNQTSMYLCASSLYGQGVGNNSPLHFGNGTRLTVT.

The rearrangement uses TRBV6-5 and TRBJ1-2; D not resolved. CDR1 is MNHEY and CDR2 is SVGAGI in the germline V gene. Trimming stripped 6 bases from V and 4 bases from J, with 18 bases between. The CDR3 runs 15 residues. The DNA for the CDR3 is TGTGCCAGCAGACCTAGCATGACGGAAAGCTATGGCTACACCTTC. As protein: CASRPSMTESYGYTF.

The V and J genes are TRBV7-2 and TRBJ1-6, with D unresolved. The CDR3 loop spans 14 amino acids. Germline V lookup: CDR1 SGHTA, CDR2 FQGNSA. Trimming left V 0 bases short and J 5 bases short, with 5 bases between. The CDR3 nucleotides are TGTGCCAGCAGCTTAGCCCGCGATAATTCACCCCTCCACTTT. This translates into CASSLARDNSPLHF.

The chain employs TRBV10-3 and TRBJ2-5; 9 bases are a match to TRBD2. Germline assignment: CDR1 ENHRY and CDR2 SYGVKD. The V and J ends lost 2 bases and 4 bases, in that order; junction bases with no gene match: 5. The CDR3 covers 15 residues. CDR3 nucleotides: TGTGCCATCAGTGAGAGGCTAGCGGGAAGAGAGACCCAGTACTTC. Protein product: CAISERLAGRETQYF.

The chain recombines TRBV28 with TRBJ2-1; 9 positions agree with TRBD1. Trimming at V came to 5 bases and at J to 4 bases, leaving 6 bases not matched to a gene. The germline V gene has CDR1 MDHEN and CDR2 SYDVKM. The CDR3 has 15 amino acids. In DNA, the CDR3 is TGTGCCAGCAGTAGCACAGGGGGCGAGTACAATGAGCAGTTCTTC. Translated, it gives CASSSTGGEYNEQFF.

The chain combines TRBV5-1 with TRBJ2-4; 8 positions match TRBD1. Looked up from germline, CDR1 is SGHRS and CDR2 is YFSETQ. The CDR3 totals 16 residues. V shed 0 bases and J 8 bases; nucleotides not matched to a gene: 10. The CDR3 protein is CASSLVAGGVQDIQYF. CDR3 nucleotide sequence: TGCGCCAGCAGCTTGGTAGCAGGGGGCGTGCAGGACATTCAGTACTTC. Using reference TRBV5-1 and TRBJ2-4 for the parts outside the CDR3, the full variable domain is KAGVTQTPRYLIKTRGQQVTLSCSPISGHRSVSWYQQTPGQGLQFLFEYFSETQRNKGNFPGRFSGRQFSNSRSEMNVSTLELGDSALYLCASSLVAGGVQDIQYFGAGTRLSVL.

The gene calls are TRBV19 and TRBJ2-3, with TRBD1 matching over 10 bases. CDR3 length: 15 residues. With 7 bases clipped from V and 3 bases from J, the junction kept 7 bases outside the gene matches. Germline CDR1 LNHDA, CDR2 SQIVND (reference sequence). This CDR3 is CASTPGQGFTDTQYF. The CDR3, as DNA: TGTGCCAGTACTCCGGGACAGGGGTTTACAGATACGCAGTATTTT.

The gene calls are TRBV9 and TRBJ2-3, with 12 bases identical to TRBD1. CDR3 length equals 14 residues. Looked up from germline, CDR1 is SGDLS and CDR2 is YYNGEE. Trimming cost V 4 bases and J 4 bases; bases outside gene matches: 1. DNA for the CDR3: TGTGCCAGCAGCCGGGACAGGGGGCCAGATACGCAGTATTTT. Protein sequence: CASSRDRGPDTQYF.

The rearrangement uses TRBV3-1 (or the pseudogene TRBV3-2) and TRBJ1-4; D not resolved. Trimming took 6 bases from V and 7 from J, leaving 21 bases between them. CDR3 size: 16 residues. Germline V gives CDR1 LGHDT, CDR2 YNNKEL (reference sequence). CDR3 bases: TGTGCCAGCAGTCGTGGACGCTCCGGAGGGTCTGAAAAACTGTTTTTT. Protein: CASSRGRSGGSEKLFF.

V is TRBV7-8 and J is TRBJ2-2; possible D gene TRBD2, 5 bases. The CDR3 spans 15 residues. The germline V gene encodes CDR1 SGHVS and CDR2 FQNEAQ. Trimming pared 4 bases from V and 6 bases from J, leaving 15 bases between. The CDR3 is CASSSLLVFSGELFF. The CDR3 region has the DNA TGTGCCAGCAGCTCCTTACTAGTTTTTTCCGGGGAGCTGTTTTTT. Complete variable domain (other parts from reference TRBV7-8 and TRBJ2-2): GAGVSQSPRYKVAKRGQDVALRCDPISGHVSLFWYQQALGQGPEFLTYFQNEAQLDKSGLPSDRFFAERPEGSVSTLKIQRTQQEDSAVYLCASSSLLVFSGELFFGEGSRLTVL.

The gene calls are TRBV4-2 and TRBJ2-5; 8 nucleotides line up with TRBD1. The junction had 12 bases not matched to a gene; V was cut back by 4 bases and J by 5 bases. The CDR3 is 16 amino acids. CDR1 is LGHNA, CDR2 YNFKEQ, per germline. CDR3 amino acids: CASSPNAQGARETQYF. The CDR3 DNA reads as TGTGCCAGCAGCCCCAACGCCCAGGGGGCGCGGGAGACCCAGTACTTC.

This clone was counted a few times. The V call is TRBV7-9, the J call TRBJ2-4, with D possibly matching TRBD1 (5 bases). This CDR3 spans 14 amino acids. Trimming removed 4 bases from V and 4 bases from J, with 11 bases in between. Germline CDR1 is SEHNR and CDR2 is FQNEAQ (reference sequence). The CDR3 DNA reads as TGTGCCAGCAGCTGGCAGGGCGTGAAAAACATTCAGTACTTC. Amino acid sequence: CASSWQGVKNIQYF.

This chain links TRBV30 with TRBJ1-4, with 7 bases matching TRBD1. Germline CDR1 GTSNPN, CDR2 SVGIG (reference sequence). The CDR3 has 13 amino acids. V was clipped by 2 bases and J by 8 bases; unmatched bases: 5. The CDR3 loop reads CAWSRQGGEKLFF. In DNA form, the CDR3 reads TGTGCCTGGAGTAGACAGGGCGGAGAAAAACTGTTTTTT.